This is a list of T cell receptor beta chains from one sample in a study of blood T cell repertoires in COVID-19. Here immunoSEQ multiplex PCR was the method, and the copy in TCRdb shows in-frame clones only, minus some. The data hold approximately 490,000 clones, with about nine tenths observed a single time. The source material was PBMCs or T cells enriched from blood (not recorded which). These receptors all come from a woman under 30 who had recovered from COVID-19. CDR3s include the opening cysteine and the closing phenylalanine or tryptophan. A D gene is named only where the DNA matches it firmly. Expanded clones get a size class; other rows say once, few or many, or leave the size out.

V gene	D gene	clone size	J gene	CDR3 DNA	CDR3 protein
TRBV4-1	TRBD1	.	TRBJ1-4	TGCGCCAGCAGCCAAGACGGGGGACAGTTTAATGAAAAACTGTTTTTT	CASSQDGGQFNEKLFF
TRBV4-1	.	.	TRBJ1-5	TGCGCCAGCAGCCCCCTCGAGGGAAGCAATCAGCCCCAGCATTTT	CASSPLEGSNQPQHF
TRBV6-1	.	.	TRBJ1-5	TGTGCCAGCAGTGAAGCGGGGAGGGATCAGCCCCAGCATTTT	CASSEAGRDQPQHF
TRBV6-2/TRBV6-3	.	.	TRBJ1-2	TGTGCCAGCAGTTACGACAGGAACTATGGCTACACCTTC	CASSYDRNYGYTF
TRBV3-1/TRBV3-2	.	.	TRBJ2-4	TGTGCCAGCAGCCAAACTAACATTCAGTACTTC	CASSQTNIQYF
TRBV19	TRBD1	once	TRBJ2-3	TGTGCCAGTAGTTACGGCCATACCGGGACAGGGAGCACAGATACGCAGTATTTT	CASSYGHTGTGSTDTQYF
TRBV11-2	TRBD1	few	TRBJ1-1	TGTGCCAGCAGCCGGGACAGGAACACTGAAGCTTTCTTT	CASSRDRNTEAFF
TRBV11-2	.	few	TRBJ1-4	TGTGCCAGCAGCGCACGGGGTGTGGGTGAAAAACTGTTTTTT	CASSARGVGEKLFF
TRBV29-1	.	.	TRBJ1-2	TGCAGCGCCCGAGCTAACTATGGCTACACCTTC	CSARANYGYTF
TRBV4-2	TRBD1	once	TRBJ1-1	TGTGCCAGCAGCCCACAAGGCGGGACAGTTAACACTGAAGCTTTCTTT	CASSPQGGTVNTEAFF
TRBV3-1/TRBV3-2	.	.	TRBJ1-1	TGTGCCAGCAGCCAAGAAGTACAGGGCCAAATGTGGAACACTGAAGCTTTCTTT	CASSQEVQGQMWNTEAFF
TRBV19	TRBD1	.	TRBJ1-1	TGTGCCAGTTTCCCGGACAGGATAGGCACTGAAGCTTTCTTT	CASFPDRIGTEAFF
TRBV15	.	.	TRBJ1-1	TGTGCCACCAGCAGAGTATGGGCAGAGGGCCATAACACTGAAGCTTTCTTT	CATSRVWAEGHNTEAFF
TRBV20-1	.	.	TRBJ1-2	TGCAGTGCTAGTCATGCCCAGTCTAACTATGGCTACACCTTC	CSASHAQSNYGYTF
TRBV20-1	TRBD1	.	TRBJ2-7	TGCAGTGCTAGTGGGACAGGGGGACTTTTAAGCCCCTACGAGCAGTACTTC	CSASGTGGLLSPYEQYF
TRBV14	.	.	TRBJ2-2	TGTGCCAGCAGCCGTCCAGGGTCGAACACCGGGGAGCTGTTTTTT	CASSRPGSNTGELFF
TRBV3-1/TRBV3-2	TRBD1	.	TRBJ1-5	TGTGCCAGCAGCCCCTCCAGGGGGGCCGACAATCAGCCCCAGCATTTT	CASSPSRGADNQPQHF
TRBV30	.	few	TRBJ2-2	TGTGCCTGCCCGGGGGGCTGGGGGGAGCTGTTTTTT	CACPGGWGELFF
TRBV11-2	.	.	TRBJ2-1	TGTGCCAGCAGCTTTACAGTCCTACTTCACAATGAGCAGTTCTTC	CASSFTVLLHNEQFF
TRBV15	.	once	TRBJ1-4	TGTGCCACCAGCAGAGATCCTAGGACTAATGAAAAACTGTTTTTT	CATSRDPRTNEKLFF
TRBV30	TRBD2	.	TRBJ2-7	TGTGCCTGGAGTGCCGCTAGCGGGGGGCTCTACGAGCAGTACTTC	CAWSAASGGLYEQYF
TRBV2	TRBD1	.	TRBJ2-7	TGTGCCAGCAGTGTAGGAGGGACAGGGTTATACGAGCAGTACTTC	CASSVGGTGLYEQYF
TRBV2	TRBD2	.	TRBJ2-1	TGTGCCAGCAGACCCACTAGCGGTTCGACGTACAATGAGCAGTTCTTC	CASRPTSGSTYNEQFF
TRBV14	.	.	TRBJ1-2	TGTGCCAGCAGCCAGACTGACTATGGCTACACCTTC	CASSQTDYGYTF
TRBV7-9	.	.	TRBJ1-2	TGTGCCAGCACCACTGCAGGGGTGGGAGGCTACACCTTC	CASTTAGVGGYTF
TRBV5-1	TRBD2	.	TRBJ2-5	TGCGCCAGCAGCTTGGCCGTAAGCGGGGGGGCCGGGGAGACCCAGTACTTC	CASSLAVSGGAGETQYF
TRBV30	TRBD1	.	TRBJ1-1	TGTGCCTGGAGAGAAGGACAGGGGATGGAAGCTTTCTTT	CAWREGQGMEAFF
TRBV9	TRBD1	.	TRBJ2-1	TGTGCCAGCAGCGAGACGCTGACAGGGGCGAGCTCCTACAATGAGCAGTTCTTC	CASSETLTGASSYNEQFF
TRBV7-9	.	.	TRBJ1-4	TGTGCCAGCAGCTTAGGGGACACCGCAACTAATGAAAAACTGTTTTTT	CASSLGDTATNEKLFF
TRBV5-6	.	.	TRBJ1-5	TGTGCCAGCAGCCCAGGGCCCTCCTCGGGGCCCCAGCATTTT	CASSPGPSSGPQHF
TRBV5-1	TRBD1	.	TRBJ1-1	TGCGCCAGCAGCTCGACAGGGCGAGGAGTGAACACTGAAGCTTTCTTT	CASSSTGRGVNTEAFF
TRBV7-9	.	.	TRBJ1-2	TGTGCCAGCAGCTTAGCCGGGGTCCACTATGGCTACACCTTC	CASSLAGVHYGYTF
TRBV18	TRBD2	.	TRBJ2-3	TGTGCCAGCTCGCCCGGGACTAGCGGAGGAGATACGCAGTATTTT	CASSPGTSGGDTQYF
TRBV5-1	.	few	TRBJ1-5	TGCGCCAGCACCTCAAGGGAATGGGAGGGCTTAGGACAGCCCCAGCATTTT	CASTSREWEGLGQPQHF
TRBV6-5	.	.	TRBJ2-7	TGTGCCAGCAGTTACTCGCGGCAGTCCCCCGAGCAGTACTTC	CASSYSRQSPEQYF
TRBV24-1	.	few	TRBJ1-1	TGTGCCACCAGTGATTTGTTCGACTTTATGGCTGAAGCTTTCTTT	CATSDLFDFMAEAFF
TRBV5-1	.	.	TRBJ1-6	TGCGCCAGCAGGCCTGGAGGGAATAATTCACCCCTCCACTTT	CASRPGGNNSPLHF
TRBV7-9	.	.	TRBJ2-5	TGTGCCAGCAGCTTAGCTTCCTTACGGGAGACCCAGTACTTC	CASSLASLRETQYF
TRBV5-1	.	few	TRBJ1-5	TGCGCCAGCAGCTTGTCTGAGGGAAGGGATCAGCCCCAGCATTTT	CASSLSEGRDQPQHF
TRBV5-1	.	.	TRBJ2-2	TGCGCCAGCAGCCCTAGGGGGGGCAGCACCGGGGAGCTGTTTTTT	CASSPRGGSTGELFF
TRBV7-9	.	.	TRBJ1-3	TGTGCCAGCAGCCTTAGAGATCTTACAGCCTCTGGAAACACCATATATTTT	CASSLRDLTASGNTIYF
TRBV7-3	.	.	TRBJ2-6	TGTGCCAGCAGCCCTCGCGAGCCCCGGGGGTTATCTGGGGCCAACGTCCTGACTTTC	CASSPREPRGLSGANVLTF
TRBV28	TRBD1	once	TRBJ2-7	TGTGCCAGCAGTTTGGACAGGGGAGTCGAGCAGTACTTC	CASSLDRGVEQYF
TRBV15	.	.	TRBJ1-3	TGTGCCACCAGCAGAGATTTCAGGGGTACCTTTGGAAACACCATATATTTT	CATSRDFRGTFGNTIYF
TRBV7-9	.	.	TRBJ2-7	TGTGCCAGCAGCTTGACTAGTCTCTACGAGCAGTACTTC	CASSLTSLYEQYF
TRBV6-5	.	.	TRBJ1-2	TGTGCCAGCAGAACTTGGCAGGGAGGAGGCTACACCTTC	CASRTWQGGGYTF
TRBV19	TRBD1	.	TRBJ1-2	TGTGCCAGTAGTGGCTCTACAGGGGCGCAACAGAACTATGGCTACACCTTC	CASSGSTGAQQNYGYTF
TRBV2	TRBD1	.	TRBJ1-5	TGTGCCAGCGCGGGGGGGACAGCTTCCTATCAGCCCCAGCATTTT	CASAGGTASYQPQHF
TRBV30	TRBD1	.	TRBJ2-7	TGTGCCTGGACCGGGACAGTTTCCTACGAGCAGTACTTC	CAWTGTVSYEQYF